A selection of T cell receptor beta chains follows, all from one sample in a study of T-cell reconstitution after alpha-beta-depleted transplantation in children. One entry per CDR3 protein, called by TCRdb with MiXCR from the PCR reads. The table records a few hundred thousand distinct CDR3 sequences, 23% of them present only once. The sequencing here drew on PBMCs, mostly from graft donor cells, taken 180 days after TCRalphabeta/CD19-depleted stem cell transplant. All receptors come from a male patient between 5 and 17 years old who had a stem cell transplant for acute lymphoblastic leukemia, so the T cells may come from the graft donor. Both conserved end residues are trimmed from each CDR3. A D gene is named only where the DNA matches it firmly. Size values are once, few and many counts, or a class for expanded clones, and some rows have none.

V	size	D	J	CDR3
TRBV6-6	NA	TRBD1	TRBJ2-7	ASSFTGAYEQY
TRBV7-8	NA	NA	TRBJ2-7	ASSSLSGPMGTYEQY
TRBV5-1	many	NA	TRBJ2-7	ASSFGGLSYEQY
TRBV20-1	NA	TRBD1	TRBJ2-3	SAGQGSTDTQY
TRBV12-3/TRBV12-4	NA	NA	TRBJ1-2	ASSFSSWRYGYT
TRBV7-6	NA	NA	TRBJ1-3	ASSLAPLALSGNTIY
TRBV6-1	few	TRBD1	TRBJ2-5	ASSPGQGAGTQY
TRBV27	NA	NA	TRBJ2-5	ASSLVLGFKETQY
TRBV5-1	few	NA	TRBJ1-2	ASSLAPARDNYGYT
TRBV4-1	NA	NA	TRBJ2-7	ASSQDLAAAYEQY
TRBV6-5	once	NA	TRBJ2-3	ASSSGPNTDTQY
TRBV2	NA	TRBD2	TRBJ2-1	ASSEQSGGDNEQF
TRBV6-2/TRBV6-3	few	TRBD2	TRBJ2-3	ASSGGLAGPVTDTQY
TRBV14	NA	NA	TRBJ2-1	ASSLVGGLNEQF
TRBV20-1	NA	NA	TRBJ2-1	SARGLVSYNEQF
TRBV10-2	NA	NA	TRBJ2-3	ASSESPTLAY
TRBV27	NA	TRBD2	TRBJ2-3	ASRSGSWGTDTQY
TRBV6-5	few	NA	TRBJ1-1	ASSFAVGAEAF
TRBV24-1	NA	NA	TRBJ2-1	ATSDSEQF
TRBV6-2/TRBV6-3	few	TRBD1	TRBJ1-2	ASSYIGTGGVYGYT
TRBV29-1	NA	NA	TRBJ2-3	SVEAGEVDTQY
TRBV5-1	NA	TRBD1	TRBJ1-1	ASFLRDRGNTEAF
TRBV9	NA	NA	TRBJ2-2	ASSEGAVKTGELF
TRBV20-1	few	NA	TRBJ2-5	SARAGNQETQY
TRBV9	NA	NA	TRBJ2-7	ASSVNIVPTYEQY
TRBV4-1	NA	NA	TRBJ2-2	ASSQDLWATGELF
TRBV2	few	TRBD1	TRBJ1-4	ASSRTGVAGEKLF
TRBV10-2	many	TRBD1	TRBJ2-4	ASSEGQAEYLNIQY
TRBV3-1	NA	NA	TRBJ2-1	ASSQDVVPGLRNNEQF
TRBV20-1	NA	TRBD2	TRBJ2-1	SADGLAVVRDEQF
TRBV20-1	many	TRBD2	TRBJ2-1	SAARGTSAYNEQF
TRBV4-2	NA	TRBD1	TRBJ1-2	ASGQGVLYGYT
TRBV4-1	NA	NA	TRBJ2-1	ASSQGGRPSYNEQF
TRBV5-1	many	NA	TRBJ2-4	ASSHGSGVAKNIQY